This T cell receptor beta chain was found in a study of cytotoxic CD8 clonotypes in ibrutinib-treated CLL. Study context: Partial responses totalled approximately 24 and complete responses 2; after median approximately 64 months, roughly 14 remained remitted and approximately twelve progressed.

The assay was immunoSEQ multiplex PCR, and TCRdb's table has in-frame clones only and misses some. This sample carries over 25,000 clones, roughly three quarters of them seen once, and the ten largest clones take approximately 50%. The CDR3 is 14 residues long. From germline, CDR1 is SQVTM and CDR2 ANQGSEA. Between the trimmed V and J ends, which lost 3 bases and 3 bases, there was a span of 14 bases. This TCR derives from a human donor with chronic lymphocytic leukemia. The sequences come from PBMCs, collected after 36 months of ibrutinib treatment. V gene TRBV29-1 combines with J gene TRBJ2-5; TRBD2 might be the D (6 bases). CDR3 DNA: TGCAGCGTTGACCACGGGGGTAGCGAAGAGACCCAGTACTTC. Amino acids: CSVDHGGSEETQYF.